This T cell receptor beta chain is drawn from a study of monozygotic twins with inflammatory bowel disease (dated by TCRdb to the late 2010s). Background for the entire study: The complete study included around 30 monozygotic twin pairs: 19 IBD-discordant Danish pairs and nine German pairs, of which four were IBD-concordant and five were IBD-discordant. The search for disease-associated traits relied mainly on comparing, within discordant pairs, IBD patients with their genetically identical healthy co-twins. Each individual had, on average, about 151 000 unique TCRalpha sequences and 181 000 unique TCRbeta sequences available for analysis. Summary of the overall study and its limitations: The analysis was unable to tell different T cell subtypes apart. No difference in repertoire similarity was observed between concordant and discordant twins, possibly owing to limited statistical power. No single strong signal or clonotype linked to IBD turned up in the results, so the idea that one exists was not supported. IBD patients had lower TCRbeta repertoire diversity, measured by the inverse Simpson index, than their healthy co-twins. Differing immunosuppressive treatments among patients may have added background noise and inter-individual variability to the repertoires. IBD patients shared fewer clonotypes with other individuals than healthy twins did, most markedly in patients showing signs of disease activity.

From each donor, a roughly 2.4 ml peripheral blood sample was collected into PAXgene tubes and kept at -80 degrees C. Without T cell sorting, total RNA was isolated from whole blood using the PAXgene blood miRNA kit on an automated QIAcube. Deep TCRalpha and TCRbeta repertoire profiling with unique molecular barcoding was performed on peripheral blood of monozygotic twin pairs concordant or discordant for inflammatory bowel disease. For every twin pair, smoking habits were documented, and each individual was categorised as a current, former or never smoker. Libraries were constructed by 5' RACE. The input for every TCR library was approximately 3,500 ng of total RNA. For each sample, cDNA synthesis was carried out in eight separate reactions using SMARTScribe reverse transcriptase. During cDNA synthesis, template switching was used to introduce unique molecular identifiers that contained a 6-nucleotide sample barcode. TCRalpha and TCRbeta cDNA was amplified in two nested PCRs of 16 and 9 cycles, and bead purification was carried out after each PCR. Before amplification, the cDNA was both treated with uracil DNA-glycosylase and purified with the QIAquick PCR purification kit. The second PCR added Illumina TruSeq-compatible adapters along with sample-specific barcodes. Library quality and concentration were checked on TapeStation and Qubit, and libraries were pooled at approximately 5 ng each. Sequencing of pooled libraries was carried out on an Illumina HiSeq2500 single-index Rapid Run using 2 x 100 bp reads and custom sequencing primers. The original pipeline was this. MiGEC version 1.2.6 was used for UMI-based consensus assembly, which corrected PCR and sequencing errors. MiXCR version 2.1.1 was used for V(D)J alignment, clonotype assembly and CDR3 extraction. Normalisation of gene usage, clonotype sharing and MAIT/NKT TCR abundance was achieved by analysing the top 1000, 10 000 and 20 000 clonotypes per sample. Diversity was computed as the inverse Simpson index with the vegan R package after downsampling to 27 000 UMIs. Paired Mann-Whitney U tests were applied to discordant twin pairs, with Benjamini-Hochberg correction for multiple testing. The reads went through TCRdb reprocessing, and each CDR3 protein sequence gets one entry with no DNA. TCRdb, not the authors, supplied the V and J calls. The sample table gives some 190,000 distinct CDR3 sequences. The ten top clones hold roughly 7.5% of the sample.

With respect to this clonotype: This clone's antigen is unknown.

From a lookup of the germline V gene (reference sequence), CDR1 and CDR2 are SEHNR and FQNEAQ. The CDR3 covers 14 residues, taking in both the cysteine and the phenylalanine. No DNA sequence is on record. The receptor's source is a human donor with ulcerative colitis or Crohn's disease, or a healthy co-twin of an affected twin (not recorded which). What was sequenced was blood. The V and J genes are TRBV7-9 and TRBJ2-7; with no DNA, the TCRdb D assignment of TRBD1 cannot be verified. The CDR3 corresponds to CASSSRGNNYEQYF.